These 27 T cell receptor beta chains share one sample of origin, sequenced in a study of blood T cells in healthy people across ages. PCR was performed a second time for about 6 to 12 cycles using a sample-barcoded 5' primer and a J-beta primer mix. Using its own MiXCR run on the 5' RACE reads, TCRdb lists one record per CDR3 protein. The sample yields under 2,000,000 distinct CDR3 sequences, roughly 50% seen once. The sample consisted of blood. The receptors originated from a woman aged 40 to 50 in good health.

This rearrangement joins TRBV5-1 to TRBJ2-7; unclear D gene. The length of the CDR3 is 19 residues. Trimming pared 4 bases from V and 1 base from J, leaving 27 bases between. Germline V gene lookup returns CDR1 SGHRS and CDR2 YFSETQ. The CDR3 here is CASSLSMGPGWLLSYEQYF. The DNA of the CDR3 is TGCGCCAGCAGCCTGTCAATGGGTCCGGGTTGGTTGTTATCCTACGAGCAGTACTTC. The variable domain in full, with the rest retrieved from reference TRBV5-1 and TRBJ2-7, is KAGVTQTPRYLIKTRGQQVTLSCSPISGHRSVSWYQQTPGQGLQFLFEYFSETQRNKGNFPGRFSGRQFSNSRSEMNVSTLELGDSALYLCASSLSMGPGWLLSYEQYFGPGTRLTVT.

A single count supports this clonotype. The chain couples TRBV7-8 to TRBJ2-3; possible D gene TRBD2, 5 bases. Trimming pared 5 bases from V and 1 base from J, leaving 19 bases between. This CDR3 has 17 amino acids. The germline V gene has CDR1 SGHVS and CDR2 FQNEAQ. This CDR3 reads CASSLTEVGSGTDTQYF. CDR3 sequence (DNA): TGTGCCAGCAGCCTAACCGAGGTAGGGAGCGGCACAGATACGCAGTATTTT.

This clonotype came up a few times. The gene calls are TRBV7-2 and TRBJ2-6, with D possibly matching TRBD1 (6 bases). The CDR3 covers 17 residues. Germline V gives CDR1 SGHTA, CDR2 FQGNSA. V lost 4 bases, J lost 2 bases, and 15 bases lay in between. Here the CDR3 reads CASSSLGGAAGANVLTF. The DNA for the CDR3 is TGTGCCAGCAGCTCCCTTGGGGGCGCGGCTGGGGCCAACGTCCTGACTTTC.

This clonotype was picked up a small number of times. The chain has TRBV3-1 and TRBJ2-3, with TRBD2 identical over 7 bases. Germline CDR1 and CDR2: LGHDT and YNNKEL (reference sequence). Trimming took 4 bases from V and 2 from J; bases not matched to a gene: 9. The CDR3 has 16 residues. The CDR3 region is CASSPRRLALTDTQYF. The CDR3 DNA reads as TGTGCCAGCAGCCCCCGAAGACTAGCCCTCACAGATACGCAGTATTTT.

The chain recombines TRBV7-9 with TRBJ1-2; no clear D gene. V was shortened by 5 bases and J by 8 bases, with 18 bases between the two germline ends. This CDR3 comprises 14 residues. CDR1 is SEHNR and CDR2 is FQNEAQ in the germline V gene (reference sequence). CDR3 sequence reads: CASSPRAVKFGYTF. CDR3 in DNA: TGTGCCAGCAGCCCCCGGGCCGTCAAGTTCGGCTACACCTTC. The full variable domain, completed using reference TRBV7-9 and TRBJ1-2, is DTGVSQNPRHKITKRGQNVTFRCDPISEHNRLYWYRQTLGQGPEFLTYFQNEAQLEKSRLLSDRFSAERPKGSFSTLEIQRTEQGDSAMYLCASSPRAVKFGYTFGSGTRLTVV.

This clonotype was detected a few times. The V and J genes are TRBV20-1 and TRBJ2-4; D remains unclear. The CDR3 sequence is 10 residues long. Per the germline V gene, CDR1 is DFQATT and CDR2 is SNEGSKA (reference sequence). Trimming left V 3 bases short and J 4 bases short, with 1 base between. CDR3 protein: CSARKNIQYF. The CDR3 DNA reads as TGCAGTGCTAGGAAAAACATTCAGTACTTC.

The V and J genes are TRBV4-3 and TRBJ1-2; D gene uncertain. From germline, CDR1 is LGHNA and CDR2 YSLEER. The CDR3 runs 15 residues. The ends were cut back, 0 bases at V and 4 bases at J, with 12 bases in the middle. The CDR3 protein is CASSQDTLTSYGYTF. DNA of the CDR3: TGCGCCAGCAGCCAAGATACCTTGACTAGCTATGGCTACACCTTC.

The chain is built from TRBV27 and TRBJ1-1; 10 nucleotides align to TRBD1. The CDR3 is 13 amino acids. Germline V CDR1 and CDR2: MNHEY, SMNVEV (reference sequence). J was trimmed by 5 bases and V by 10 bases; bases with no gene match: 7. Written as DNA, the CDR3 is TGTGCCATCTCAGACAGGGGGCGAACTGAAGCTTTCTTT. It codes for CAISDRGRTEAFF.

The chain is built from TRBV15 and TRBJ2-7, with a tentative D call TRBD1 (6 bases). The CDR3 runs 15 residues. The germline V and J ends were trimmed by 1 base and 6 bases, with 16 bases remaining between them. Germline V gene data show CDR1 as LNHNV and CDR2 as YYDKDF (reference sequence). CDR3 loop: CATSRGWGPPSEQYF. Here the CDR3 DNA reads TGTGCCACCAGCAGAGGGTGGGGGCCCCCCTCCGAGCAGTACTTC. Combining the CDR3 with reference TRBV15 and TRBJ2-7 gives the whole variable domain DAMVIQNPRYQVTQFGKPVTLSCSQTLNHNVMYWYQQKSSQAPKLLFHYYDKDFNNEADTPDNFQSRRPNTSFCFLDIRSPGLGDTAMYLCATSRGWGPPSEQYFGPGTRLTVT.

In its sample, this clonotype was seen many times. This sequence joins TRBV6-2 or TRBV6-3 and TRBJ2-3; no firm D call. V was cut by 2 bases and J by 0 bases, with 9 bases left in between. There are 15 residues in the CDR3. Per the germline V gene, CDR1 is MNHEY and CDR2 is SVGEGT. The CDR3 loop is CASSYQSTSTDTQYF. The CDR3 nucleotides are TGTGCCAGCAGTTACCAGTCAACTAGCACAGATACGCAGTATTTT.

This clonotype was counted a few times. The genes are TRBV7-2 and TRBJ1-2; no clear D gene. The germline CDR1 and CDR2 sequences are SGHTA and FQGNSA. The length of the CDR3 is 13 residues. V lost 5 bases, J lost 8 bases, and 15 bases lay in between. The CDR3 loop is CASSVTAEGGYTF. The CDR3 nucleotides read TGTGCCAGCAGCGTGACTGCTGAGGGCGGCTACACCTTC.

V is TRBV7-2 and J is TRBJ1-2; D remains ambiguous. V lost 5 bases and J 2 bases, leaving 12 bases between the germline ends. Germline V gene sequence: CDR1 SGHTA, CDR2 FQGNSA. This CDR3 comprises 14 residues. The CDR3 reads CASSLHTVNYGYTF. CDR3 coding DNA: TGTGCCAGCAGCCTACACACCGTAAACTATGGCTACACCTTC.

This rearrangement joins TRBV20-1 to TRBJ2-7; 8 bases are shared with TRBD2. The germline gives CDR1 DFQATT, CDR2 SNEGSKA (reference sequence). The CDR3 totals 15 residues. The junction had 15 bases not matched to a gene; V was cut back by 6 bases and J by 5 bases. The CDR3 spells CSARARGDSYNEQYF. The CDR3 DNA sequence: TGCAGTGCCAGGGCGCGGGGGGATTCGTATAACGAGCAGTACTTC.

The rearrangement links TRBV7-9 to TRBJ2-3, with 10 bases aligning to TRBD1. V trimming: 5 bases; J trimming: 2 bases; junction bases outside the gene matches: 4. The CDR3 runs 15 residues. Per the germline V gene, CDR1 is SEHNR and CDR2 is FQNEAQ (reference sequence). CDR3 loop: CASSGDRGYTDTQYF. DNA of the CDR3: TGTGCCAGCAGCGGGGACAGGGGATACACAGATACGCAGTATTTT.

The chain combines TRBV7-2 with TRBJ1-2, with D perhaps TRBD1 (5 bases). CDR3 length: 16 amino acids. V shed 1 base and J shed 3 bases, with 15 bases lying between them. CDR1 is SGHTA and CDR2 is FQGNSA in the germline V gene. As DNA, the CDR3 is TGTGCCAGCAGCTTAGGAGGCAGCCCGGGGGACTATGGCTACACCTTC. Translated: CASSLGGSPGDYGYTF. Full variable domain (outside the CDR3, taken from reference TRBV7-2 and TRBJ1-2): GAGVSQSPSNKVTEKGKDVELRCDPISGHTALYWYRQSLGQGLEFLIYFQGNSAPDKSGLPSDRFSAERTGGSVSTLTIQRTQQEDSAVYLCASSLGGSPGDYGYTFGSGTRLTVV.

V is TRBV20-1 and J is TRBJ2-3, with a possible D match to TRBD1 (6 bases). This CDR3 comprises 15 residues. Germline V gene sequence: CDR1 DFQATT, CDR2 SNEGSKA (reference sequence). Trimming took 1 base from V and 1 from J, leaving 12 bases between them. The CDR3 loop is CSARGYRAGTDTQYF. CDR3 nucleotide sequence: TGCAGTGCTAGAGGGTACAGGGCGGGCACAGATACGCAGTATTTT.

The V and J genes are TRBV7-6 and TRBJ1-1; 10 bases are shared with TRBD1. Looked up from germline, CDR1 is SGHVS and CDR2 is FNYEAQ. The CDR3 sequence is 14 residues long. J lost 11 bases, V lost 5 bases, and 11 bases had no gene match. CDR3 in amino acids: CASSARDRGSAAFF. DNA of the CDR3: TGTGCCAGCAGCGCCCGGGACAGGGGATCTGCCGCTTTCTTT.

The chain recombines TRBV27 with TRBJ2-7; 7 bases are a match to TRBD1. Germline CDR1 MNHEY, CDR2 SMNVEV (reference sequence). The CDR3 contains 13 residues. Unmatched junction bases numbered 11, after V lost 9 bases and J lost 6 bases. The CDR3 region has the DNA TGTGCCAGTGGTACGACAGGGCAGGGCGAGCAGTACTTC. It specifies CASGTTGQGEQYF.

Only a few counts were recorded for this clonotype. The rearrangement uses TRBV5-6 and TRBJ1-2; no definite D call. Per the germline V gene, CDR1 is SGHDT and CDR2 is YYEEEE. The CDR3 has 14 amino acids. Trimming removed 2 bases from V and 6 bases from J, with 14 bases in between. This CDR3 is CASSFPQAGDGYTF. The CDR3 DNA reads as TGTGCCAGCAGCTTCCCTCAAGCGGGTGATGGCTACACCTTC.

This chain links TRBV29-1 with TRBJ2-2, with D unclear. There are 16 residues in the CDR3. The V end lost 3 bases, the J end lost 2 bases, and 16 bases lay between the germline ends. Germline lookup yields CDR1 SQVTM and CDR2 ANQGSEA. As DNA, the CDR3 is TGCAGCGTTGATCTCACCGGACGGGCCAACACCGGGGAGCTGTTTTTT. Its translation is CSVDLTGRANTGELFF.

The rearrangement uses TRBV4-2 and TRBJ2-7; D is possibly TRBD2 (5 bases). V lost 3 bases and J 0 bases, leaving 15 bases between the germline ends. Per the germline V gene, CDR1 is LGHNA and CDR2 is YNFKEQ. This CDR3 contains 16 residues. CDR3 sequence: CASSQSSFGVSYEQYF. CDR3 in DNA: TGTGCCAGCAGCCAGTCCTCTTTCGGGGTCTCCTACGAGCAGTACTTC.

The CDR3 sequence is CASSRDKRVSNEQFF. The DNA of the CDR3 is TGCGCCAGCAGCCGGGATAAGAGGGTATCTAATGAGCAGTTCTTC. This rearrangement joins TRBV4-3 to TRBJ2-1, with D possibly being TRBD2 (5 bases). This CDR3 contains 15 residues. V was pared by 4 bases and J by 7 bases, with 17 bases between. Per germline, CDR1 LGHNA and CDR2 YSLEER.

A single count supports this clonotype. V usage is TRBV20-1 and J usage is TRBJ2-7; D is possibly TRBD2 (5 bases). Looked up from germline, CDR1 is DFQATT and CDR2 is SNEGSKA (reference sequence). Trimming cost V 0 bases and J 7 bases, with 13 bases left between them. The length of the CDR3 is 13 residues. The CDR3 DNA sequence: TGCAGTGCTAGAGAGGGGAGTCTACGGGAGCAGTACTTC. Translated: CSAREGSLREQYF.

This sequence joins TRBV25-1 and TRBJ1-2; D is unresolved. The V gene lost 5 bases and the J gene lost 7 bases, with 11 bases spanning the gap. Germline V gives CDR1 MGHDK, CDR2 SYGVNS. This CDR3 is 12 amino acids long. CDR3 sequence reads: CASSRSSFGYTF. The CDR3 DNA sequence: TGTGCCAGCAGTAGGAGCTCCTTTGGCTACACCTTC.

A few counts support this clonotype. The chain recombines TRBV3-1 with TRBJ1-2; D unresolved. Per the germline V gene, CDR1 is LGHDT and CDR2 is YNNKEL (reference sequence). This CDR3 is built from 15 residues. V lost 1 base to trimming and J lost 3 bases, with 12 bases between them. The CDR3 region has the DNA TGTGCCAGCAGCCAAGTGCGAGCGGCAGACTATGGCTACACCTTC. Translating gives CASSQVRAADYGYTF.

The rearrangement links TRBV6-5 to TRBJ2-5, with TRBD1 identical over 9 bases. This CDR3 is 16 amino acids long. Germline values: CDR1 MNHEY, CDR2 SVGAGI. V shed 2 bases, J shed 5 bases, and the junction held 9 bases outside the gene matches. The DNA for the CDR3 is TGTGCCAGCAGTTACGCCGAGACAGGGGGTTTTGAGACCCAGTACTTC. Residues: CASSYAETGGFETQYF.

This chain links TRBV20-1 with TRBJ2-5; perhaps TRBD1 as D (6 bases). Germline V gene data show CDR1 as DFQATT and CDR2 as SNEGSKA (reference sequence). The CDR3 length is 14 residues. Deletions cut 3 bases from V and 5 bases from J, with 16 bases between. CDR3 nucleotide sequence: TGCAGTGCTAGCCCACTACAGGGAACCGAGACCCAGTACTTC. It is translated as CSASPLQGTETQYF.